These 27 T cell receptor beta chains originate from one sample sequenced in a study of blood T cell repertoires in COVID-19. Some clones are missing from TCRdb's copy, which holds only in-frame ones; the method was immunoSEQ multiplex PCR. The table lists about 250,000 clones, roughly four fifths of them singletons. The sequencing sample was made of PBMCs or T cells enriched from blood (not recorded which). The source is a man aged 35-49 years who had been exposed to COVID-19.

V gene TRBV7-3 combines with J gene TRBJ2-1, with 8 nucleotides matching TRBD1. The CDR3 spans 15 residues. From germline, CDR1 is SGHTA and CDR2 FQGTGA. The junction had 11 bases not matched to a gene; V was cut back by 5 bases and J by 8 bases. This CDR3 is CASSRQGLPRYEQFF. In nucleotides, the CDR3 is TGTGCCAGCAGCCGACAGGGGTTACCCCGGTATGAGCAGTTCTTC. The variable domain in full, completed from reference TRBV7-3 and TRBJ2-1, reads GAGVSQTPSNKVTEKGKYVELRCDPISGHTALYWYRQSLGQGPEFLIYFQGTGAADDSGLPNDRFFAVRPEGSVSTLKIQRTERGDSAVYLCASSRQGLPRYEQFFGPGTRLTVL.

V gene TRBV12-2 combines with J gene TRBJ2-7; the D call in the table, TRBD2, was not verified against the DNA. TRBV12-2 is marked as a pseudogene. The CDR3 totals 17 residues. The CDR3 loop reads CASRSFVVGGPSYEQYF. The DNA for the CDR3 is TGTGCAAGTCGCTCATTTGTGGTGGGAGGGCCGTCGTACGAGCAGTACTTC.

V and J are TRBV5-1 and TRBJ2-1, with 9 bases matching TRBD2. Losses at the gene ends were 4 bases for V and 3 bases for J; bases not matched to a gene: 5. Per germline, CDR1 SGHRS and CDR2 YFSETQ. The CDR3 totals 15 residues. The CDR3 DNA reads TGCGCCAGCAGCCCCGGGACTAGCTTCTACAATGAGCAGTTCTTC. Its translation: CASSPGTSFYNEQFF.

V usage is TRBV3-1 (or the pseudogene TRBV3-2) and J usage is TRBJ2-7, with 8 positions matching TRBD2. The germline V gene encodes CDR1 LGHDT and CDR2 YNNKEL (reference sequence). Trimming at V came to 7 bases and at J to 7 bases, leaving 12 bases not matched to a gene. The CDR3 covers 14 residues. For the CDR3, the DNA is TGTGCCAGCACAACCGGGACTAGGGTGTGGGAGCAGTACTTC. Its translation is CASTTGTRVWEQYF.

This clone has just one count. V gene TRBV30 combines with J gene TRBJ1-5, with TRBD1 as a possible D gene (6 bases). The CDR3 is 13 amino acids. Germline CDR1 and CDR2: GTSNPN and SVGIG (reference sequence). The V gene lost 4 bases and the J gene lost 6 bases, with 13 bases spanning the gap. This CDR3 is CAWNSLGGQPQHF. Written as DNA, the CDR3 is TGTGCCTGGAATTCACTAGGGGGTCAGCCCCAGCATTTT.

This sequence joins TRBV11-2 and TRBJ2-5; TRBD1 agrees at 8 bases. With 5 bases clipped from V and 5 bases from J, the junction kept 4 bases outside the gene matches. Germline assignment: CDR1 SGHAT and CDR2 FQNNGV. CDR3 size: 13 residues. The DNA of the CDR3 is TGTGCCAGCAGCCGCGACAGGGGTGAGACCCAGTACTTC. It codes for CASSRDRGETQYF. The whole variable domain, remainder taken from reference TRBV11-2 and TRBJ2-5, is EAGVAQSPRYKIIEKRQSVAFWCNPISGHATLYWYQQILGQGPKLLIQFQNNGVVDDSQLPKDRFSAERLKGVDSTLKIQPAKLEDSAVYLCASSRDRGETQYFGPGTRLLVL.

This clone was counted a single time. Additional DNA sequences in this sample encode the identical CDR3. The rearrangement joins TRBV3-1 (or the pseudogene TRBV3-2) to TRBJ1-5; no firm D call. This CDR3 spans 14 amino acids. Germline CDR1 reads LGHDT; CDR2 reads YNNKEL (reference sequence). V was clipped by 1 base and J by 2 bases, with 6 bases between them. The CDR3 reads CASSQGTGNQPQHF. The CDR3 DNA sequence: TGTGCCAGCAGCCAAGGAACGGGCAATCAGCCCCAGCATTTT.

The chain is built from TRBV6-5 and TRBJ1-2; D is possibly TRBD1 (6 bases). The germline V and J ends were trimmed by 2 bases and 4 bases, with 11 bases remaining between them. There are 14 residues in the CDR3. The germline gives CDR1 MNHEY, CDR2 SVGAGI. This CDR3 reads CASSYGAGAYGYTF. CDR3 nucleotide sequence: TGTGCCAGCAGTTACGGGGCAGGGGCCTATGGCTACACCTTC.

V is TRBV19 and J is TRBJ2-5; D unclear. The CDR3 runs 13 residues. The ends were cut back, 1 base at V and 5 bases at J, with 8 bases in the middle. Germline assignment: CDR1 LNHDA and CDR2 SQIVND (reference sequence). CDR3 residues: CASSIAFAETQYF. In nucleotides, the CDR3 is TGTGCCAGTAGTATAGCCTTTGCGGAGACCCAGTACTTC.

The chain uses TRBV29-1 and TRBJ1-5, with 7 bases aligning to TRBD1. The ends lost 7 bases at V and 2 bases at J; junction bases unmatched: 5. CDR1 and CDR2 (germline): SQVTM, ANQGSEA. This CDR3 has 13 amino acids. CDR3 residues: CSARQGGNQPQHF. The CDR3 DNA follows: TGCAGCGCCCGACAGGGAGGCAATCAGCCCCAGCATTTT.

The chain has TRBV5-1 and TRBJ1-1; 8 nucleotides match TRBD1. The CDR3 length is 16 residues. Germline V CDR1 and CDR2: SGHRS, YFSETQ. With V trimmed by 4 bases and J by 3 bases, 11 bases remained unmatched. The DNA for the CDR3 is TGCGCCAGCAGCCTTAGGACAGGGTGGGGTGACACTGAAGCTTTCTTT. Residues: CASSLRTGWGDTEAFF.

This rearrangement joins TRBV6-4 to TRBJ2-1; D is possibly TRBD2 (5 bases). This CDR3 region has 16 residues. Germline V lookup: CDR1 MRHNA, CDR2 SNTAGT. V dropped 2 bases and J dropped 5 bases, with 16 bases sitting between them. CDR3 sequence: CASSDGSRTANNEQFF. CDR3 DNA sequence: TGTGCCAGCAGTGACGGGTCAAGGACTGCTAACAATGAGCAGTTCTTC.

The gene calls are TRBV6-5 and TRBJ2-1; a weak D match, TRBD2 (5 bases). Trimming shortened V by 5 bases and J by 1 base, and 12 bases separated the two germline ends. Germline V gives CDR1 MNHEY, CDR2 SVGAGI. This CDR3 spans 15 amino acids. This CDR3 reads CASSRERLSYNEQFF. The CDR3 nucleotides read TGTGCCAGCAGTCGAGAGCGGTTATCCTACAATGAGCAGTTCTTC.

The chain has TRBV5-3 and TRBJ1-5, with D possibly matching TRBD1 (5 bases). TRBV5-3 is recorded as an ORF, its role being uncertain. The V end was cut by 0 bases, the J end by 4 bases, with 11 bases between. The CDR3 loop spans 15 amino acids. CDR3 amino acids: CARSLGRVTNQPQHF. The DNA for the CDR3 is TGTGCCAGAAGCTTGGGCAGGGTTACGAATCAGCCCCAGCATTTT.

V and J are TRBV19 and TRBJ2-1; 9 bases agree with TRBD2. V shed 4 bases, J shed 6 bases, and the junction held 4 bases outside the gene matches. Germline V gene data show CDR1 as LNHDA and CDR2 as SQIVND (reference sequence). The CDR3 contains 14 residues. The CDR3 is CASSSGRAGNEQFF. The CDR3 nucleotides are TGTGCCAGTAGTAGCGGGAGGGCCGGCAATGAGCAGTTCTTC.

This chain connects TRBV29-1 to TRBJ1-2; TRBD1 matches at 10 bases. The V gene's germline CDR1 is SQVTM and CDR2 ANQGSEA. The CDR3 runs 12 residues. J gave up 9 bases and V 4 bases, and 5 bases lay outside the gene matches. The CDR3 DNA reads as TGCAGCGTTGCCCGGGACAGGGGAAGCTACACCTTC. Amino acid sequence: CSVARDRGSYTF. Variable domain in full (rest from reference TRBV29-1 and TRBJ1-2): SAVISQKPSRDICQRGTSLTIQCQVDSQVTMMFWYRQQPGQSLTLIATANQGSEATYESGFVIDKFPISRPNLTFSTLTVSNMSPEDSSIYLCSVARDRGSYTFGSGTRLTVV.

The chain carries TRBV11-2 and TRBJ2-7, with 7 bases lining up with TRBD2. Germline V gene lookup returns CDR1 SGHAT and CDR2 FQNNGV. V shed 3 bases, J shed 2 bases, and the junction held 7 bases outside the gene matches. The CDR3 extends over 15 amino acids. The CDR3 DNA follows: TGTGCCAGCAGCTTGAGCGGGATGCCGGCCTACGAGCAGTACTTC. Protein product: CASSLSGMPAYEQYF.

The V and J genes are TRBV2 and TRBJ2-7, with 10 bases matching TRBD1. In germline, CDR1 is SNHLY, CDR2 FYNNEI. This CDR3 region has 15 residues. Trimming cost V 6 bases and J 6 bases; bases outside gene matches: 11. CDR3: CASSLRPGQGVEQYF. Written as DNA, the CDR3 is TGTGCCAGCAGCCTCAGACCCGGACAGGGGGTCGAGCAGTACTTC. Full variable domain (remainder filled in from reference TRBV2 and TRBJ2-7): EPEVTQTPSHQVTQMGQEVILRCVPISNHLYFYWYRQILGQKVEFLVSFYNNEISEKSEIFDDQFSVERPDGSNFTLKIRSTKLEDSAMYFCASSLRPGQGVEQYFGPGTRLTVT.

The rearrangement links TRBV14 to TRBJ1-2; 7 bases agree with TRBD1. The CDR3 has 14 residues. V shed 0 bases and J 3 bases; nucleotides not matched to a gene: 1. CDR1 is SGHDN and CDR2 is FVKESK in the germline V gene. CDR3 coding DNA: TGTGCCAGCAGCCAAGAACAGGGGTACTATGGCTACACCTTC. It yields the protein CASSQEQGYYGYTF.

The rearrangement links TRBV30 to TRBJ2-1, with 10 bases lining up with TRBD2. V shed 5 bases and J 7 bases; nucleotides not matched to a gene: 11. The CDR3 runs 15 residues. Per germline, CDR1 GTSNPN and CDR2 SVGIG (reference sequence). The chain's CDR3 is CAWGSGTSERNEQFF. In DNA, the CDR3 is TGTGCCTGGGGGTCCGGGACTAGCGAGCGGAATGAGCAGTTCTTC.

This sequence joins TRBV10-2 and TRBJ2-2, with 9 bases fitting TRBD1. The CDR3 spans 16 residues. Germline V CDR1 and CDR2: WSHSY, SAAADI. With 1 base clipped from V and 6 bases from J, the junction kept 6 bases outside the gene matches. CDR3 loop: CASSEYGQGPAGELFF. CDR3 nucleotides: TGCGCCAGCAGTGAGTACGGACAGGGGCCCGCCGGGGAGCTGTTTTTT.

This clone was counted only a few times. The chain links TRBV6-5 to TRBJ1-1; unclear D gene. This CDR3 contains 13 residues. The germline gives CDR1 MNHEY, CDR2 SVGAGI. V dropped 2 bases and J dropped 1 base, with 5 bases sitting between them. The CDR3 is CASSYGENTEAFF. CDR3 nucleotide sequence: TGTGCCAGCAGTTACGGAGAGAACACTGAAGCTTTCTTT.

CDR3 amino acids: CASGREPGVAPVYF. As DNA, the CDR3 is TGTGCCAGCGGTAGGGAGCCGGGGGTGGCCCCCGTCTACTTC. The rearrangement uses TRBV2 and TRBJ2-4, with D perhaps TRBD2 (6 bases). The CDR3 covers 14 residues. Per the germline V gene, CDR1 is SNHLY and CDR2 is FYNNEI. Trimming pared 8 bases from V and 16 bases from J, leaving 27 bases between.

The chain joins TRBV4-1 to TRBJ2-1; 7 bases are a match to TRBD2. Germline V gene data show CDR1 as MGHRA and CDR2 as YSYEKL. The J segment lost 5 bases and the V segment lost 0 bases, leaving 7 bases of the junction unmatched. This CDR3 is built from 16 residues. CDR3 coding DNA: TGCGCCAGCAGCCAAGATGGATCGGGAGGCCACAATGAGCAGTTCTTC. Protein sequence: CASSQDGSGGHNEQFF.

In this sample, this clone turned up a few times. CDR3 DNA sequence: TGTGCCAGCAGTCCGGCAGGCGGGCGGATCTATGGCTACACCTTC. Translated, it gives CASSPAGGRIYGYTF. The chain employs TRBV27 and TRBJ1-2; unclear D gene. Germline values: CDR1 MNHEY, CDR2 SMNVEV (reference sequence). The CDR3 spans 15 residues. The V end lost 5 bases, the J end lost 4 bases, and 17 bases lay between the germline ends.

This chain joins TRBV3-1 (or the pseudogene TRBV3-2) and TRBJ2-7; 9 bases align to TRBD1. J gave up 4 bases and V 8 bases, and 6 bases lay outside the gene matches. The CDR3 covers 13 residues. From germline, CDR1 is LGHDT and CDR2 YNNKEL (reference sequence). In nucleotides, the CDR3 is TGTGCCAGCGGCCGGGACAGGGTGTACGAGCAGTACTTC. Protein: CASGRDRVYEQYF.

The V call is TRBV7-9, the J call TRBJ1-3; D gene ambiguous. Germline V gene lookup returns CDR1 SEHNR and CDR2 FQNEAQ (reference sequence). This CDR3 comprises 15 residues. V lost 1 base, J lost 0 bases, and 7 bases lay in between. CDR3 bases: TGTGCCAGCAGCTTAGAGGGAGGCTCTGGAAACACCATATATTTT. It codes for CASSLEGGSGNTIYF.